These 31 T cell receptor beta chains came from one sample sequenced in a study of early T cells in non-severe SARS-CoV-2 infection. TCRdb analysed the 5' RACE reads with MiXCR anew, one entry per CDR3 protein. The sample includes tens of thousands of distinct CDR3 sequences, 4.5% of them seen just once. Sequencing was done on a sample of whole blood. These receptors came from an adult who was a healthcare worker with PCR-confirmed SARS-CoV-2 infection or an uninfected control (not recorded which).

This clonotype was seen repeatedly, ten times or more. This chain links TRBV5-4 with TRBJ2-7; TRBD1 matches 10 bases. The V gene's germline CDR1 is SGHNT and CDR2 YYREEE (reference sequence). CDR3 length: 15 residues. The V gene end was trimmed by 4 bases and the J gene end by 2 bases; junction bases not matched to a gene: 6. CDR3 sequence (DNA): TGTGCCAGCAGCCCTGGACAGGGGGGAACCTACGAGCAGTACTTC. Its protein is CASSPGQGGTYEQYF.

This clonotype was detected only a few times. This CDR3 reads CASRQGSSYEQYF. CDR3 coding DNA: TGTGCCAGCAGACAGGGGAGCTCCTACGAGCAGTACTTC. This chain uses TRBV6-2 or TRBV6-3 with TRBJ2-7, with 7 bases aligning to TRBD1. CDR3 length: 13 amino acids. Germline CDR1 is MNHEY and CDR2 is SVGEGT. The V and J ends lost 6 bases and 0 bases, in that order; junction bases with no gene match: 2.

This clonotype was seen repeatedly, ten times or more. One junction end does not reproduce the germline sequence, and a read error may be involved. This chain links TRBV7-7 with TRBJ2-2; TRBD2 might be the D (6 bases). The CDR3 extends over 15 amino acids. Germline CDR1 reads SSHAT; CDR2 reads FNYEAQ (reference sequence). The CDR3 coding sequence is TGTGCTAGCAGCTTGGGGCGGGACCCGAGGGAAGAGCTGTTTTTT. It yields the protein CASSLGRDPREELFF.

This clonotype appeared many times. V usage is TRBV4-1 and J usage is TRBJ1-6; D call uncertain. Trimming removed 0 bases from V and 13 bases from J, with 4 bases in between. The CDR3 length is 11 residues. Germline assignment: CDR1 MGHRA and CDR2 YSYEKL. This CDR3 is CASSQEGPLHF. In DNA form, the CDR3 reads TGCGCCAGCAGCCAAGAAGGTCCCCTCCACTTT.

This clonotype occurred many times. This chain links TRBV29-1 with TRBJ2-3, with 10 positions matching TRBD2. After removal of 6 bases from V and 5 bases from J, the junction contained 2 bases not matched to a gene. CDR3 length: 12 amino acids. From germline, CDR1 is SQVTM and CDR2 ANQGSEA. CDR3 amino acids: CSVAGGRDTQYF. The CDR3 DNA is TGCAGCGTAGCGGGAGGGCGAGATACGCAGTATTTT.

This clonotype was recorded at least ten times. CDR3: CSARDGEAFF. Here the CDR3 DNA reads TGCAGTGCTAGGGATGGCGAAGCTTTCTTT. The chain couples TRBV20-1 to TRBJ1-1; D ambiguous. Germline V gene data show CDR1 as DFQATT and CDR2 as SNEGSKA (reference sequence). The V gene lost 3 bases and the J gene lost 8 bases, with 7 bases spanning the gap. The CDR3 length is 10 residues.

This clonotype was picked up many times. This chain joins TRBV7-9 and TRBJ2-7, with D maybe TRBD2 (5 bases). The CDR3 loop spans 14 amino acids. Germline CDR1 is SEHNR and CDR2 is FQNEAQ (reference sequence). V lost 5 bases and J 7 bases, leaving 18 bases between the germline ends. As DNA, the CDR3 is TGTGCCAGCAGCCTCGTCGGAGGTAGTAAGGAGCAGTACTTC. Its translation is CASSLVGGSKEQYF.

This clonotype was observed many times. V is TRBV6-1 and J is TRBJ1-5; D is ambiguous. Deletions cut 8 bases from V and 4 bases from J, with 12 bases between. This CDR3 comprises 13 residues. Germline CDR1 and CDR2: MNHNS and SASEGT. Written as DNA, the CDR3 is TGTGCCAGCTCTTCCTGGACTAATCAGCCCCAGCATTTT. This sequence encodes CASSSWTNQPQHF.

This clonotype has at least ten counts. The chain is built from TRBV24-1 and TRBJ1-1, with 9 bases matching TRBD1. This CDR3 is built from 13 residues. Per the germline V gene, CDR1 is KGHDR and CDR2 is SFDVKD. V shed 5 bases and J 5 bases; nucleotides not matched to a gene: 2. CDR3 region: CATSGQGGTEAFF. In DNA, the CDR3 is TGTGCCACCAGTGGACAGGGGGGGACTGAAGCTTTCTTT.

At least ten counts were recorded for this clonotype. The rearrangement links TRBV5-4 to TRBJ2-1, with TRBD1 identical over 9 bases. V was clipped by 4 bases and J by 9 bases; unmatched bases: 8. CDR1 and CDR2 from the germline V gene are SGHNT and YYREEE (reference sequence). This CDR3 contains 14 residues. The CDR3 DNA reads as TGTGCCAGCAGCCCACAGGGGGCGGGCTCTGAGCAGTTCTTC. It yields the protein CASSPQGAGSEQFF.

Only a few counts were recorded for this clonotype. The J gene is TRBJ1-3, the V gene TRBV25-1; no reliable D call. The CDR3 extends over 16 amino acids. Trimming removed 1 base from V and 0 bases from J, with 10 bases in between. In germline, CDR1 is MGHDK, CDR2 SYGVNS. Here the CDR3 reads CASSESGRDSGNTIYF. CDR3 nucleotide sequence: TGTGCCAGCAGTGAATCTGGGCGAGACTCTGGAAACACCATATATTTT.

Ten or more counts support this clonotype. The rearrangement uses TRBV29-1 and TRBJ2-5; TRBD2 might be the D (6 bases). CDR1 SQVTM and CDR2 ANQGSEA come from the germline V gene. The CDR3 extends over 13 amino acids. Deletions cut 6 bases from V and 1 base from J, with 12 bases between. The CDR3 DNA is TGCAGCGTAGTTCGGGACTCCCAAGAGACCCAGTACTTC. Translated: CSVVRDSQETQYF.

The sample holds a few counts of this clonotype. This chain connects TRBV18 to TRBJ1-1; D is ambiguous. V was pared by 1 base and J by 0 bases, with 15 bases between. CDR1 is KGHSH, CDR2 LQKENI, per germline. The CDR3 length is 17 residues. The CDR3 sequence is CASSPRHDDRMNTEAFF. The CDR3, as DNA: TGTGCCAGCTCACCACGACACGATGACCGAATGAACACTGAAGCTTTCTTT.

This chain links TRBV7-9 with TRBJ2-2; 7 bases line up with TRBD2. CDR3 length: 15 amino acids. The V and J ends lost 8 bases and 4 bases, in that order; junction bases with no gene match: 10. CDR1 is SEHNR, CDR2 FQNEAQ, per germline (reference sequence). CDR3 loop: CASYAAGVGTGELFF. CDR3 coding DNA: TGTGCCAGCTATGCCGCGGGAGTCGGCACCGGGGAGCTGTTTTTT. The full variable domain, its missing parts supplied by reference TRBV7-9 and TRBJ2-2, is DTGVSQNPRHKITKRGQNVTFRCDPISEHNRLYWYRQTLGQGPEFLTYFQNEAQLEKSRLLSDRFSAERPKGSFSTLEIQRTEQGDSAMYLCASYAAGVGTGELFFGEGSRLTVL.

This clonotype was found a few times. As DNA, the CDR3 is TGTGCCAGCAGTTACTCGAACGGGAATGGGTTGCAGTTCTTC. This codes for CASSYSNGNGLQFF. The gene calls are TRBV6-2 or TRBV6-3 and TRBJ2-1; TRBD2 is a possible D gene (5 bases). V gave up 0 bases and J gave up 12 bases, with 15 bases separating them. The CDR3 extends over 14 amino acids. CDR1 and CDR2 from the germline V gene are MNHEY and SVGEGT.

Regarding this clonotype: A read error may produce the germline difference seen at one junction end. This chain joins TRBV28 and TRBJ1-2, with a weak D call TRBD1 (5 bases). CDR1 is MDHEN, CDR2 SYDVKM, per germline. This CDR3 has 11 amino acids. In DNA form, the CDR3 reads TGTGCCAGCAGTTTAAGGGACCTGTACTTCTTC. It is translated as CASSLRDLYFF.

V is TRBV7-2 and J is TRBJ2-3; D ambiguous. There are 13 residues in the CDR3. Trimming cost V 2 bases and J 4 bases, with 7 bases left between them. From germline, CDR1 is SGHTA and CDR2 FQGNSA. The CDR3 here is CASSLSGPDTQYF. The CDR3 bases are TGTGCCAGCAGCTTATCCGGGCCAGATACGCAGTATTTT.

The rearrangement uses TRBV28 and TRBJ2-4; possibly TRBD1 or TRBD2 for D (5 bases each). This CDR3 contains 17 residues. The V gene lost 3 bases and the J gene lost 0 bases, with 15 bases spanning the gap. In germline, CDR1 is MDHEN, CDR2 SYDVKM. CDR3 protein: CASSFRAGSLAKNIQYF. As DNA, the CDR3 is TGTGCCAGCAGTTTTCGGGCAGGGAGTTTAGCCAAAAACATTCAGTACTTC.

The CDR3 DNA follows: TGTGCCAGCTCACCAATGGACGGGGGAGGATACAATGAGCAGTTCTTC. Translating it yields CASSPMDGGGYNEQFF. The chain employs TRBV18 and TRBJ2-1, with TRBD2 as a possible D gene (6 bases). This CDR3 contains 16 residues. Per the germline V gene, CDR1 is KGHSH and CDR2 is LQKENI. V dropped 2 bases and J dropped 4 bases, with 15 bases sitting between them.

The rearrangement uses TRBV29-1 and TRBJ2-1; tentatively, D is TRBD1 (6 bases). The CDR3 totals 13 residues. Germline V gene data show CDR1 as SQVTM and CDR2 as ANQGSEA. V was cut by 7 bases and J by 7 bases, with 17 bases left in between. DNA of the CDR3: TGCAGCGCTGAGTGGGGGCCGGGAAATGAGCAGTTCTTC. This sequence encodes CSAEWGPGNEQFF.

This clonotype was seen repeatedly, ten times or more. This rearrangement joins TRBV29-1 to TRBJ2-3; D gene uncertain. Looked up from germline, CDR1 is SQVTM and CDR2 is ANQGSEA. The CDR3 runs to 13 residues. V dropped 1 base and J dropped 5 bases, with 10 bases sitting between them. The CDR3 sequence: CSVEAAPQDTQYF. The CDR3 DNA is TGCAGCGTTGAAGCCGCTCCCCAAGATACGCAGTATTTT.

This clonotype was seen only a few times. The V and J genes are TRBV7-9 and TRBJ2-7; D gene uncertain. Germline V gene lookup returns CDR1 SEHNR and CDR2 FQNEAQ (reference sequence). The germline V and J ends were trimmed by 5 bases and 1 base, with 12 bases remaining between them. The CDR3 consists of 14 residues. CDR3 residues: CASSPTGYSYEQYF. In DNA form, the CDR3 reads TGTGCCAGCAGCCCCACCGGGTATTCCTACGAGCAGTACTTC.

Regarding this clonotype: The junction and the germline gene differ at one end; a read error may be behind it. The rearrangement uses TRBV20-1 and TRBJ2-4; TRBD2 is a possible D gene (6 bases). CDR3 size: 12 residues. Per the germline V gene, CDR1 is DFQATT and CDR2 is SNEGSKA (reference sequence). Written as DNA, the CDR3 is TGCAGTGCTAGAGATGATGGGGGGAGGTTGAACTTC. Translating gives CSARDDGGRLNF.

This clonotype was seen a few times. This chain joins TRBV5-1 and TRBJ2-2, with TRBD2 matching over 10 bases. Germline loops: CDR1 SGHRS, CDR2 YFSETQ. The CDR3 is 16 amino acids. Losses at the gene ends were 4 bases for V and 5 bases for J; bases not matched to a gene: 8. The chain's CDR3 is CASSGIAGGPTGELFF. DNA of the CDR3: TGCGCCAGCAGCGGAATAGCGGGAGGTCCTACCGGGGAGCTGTTTTTT.

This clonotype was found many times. The CDR3 spells CASSSRQAAGNTIYF. Here the CDR3 DNA reads TGTGCCAGCAGCTCGAGACAGGCCGCTGGAAACACCATATATTTT. V gene TRBV7-2 combines with J gene TRBJ1-3; D perhaps matches TRBD1 (6 bases). The CDR3 is 15 residues long. The ends were cut back, 4 bases at V and 2 bases at J, with 12 bases in the middle. The V gene's germline CDR1 is SGHTA and CDR2 FQGNSA.

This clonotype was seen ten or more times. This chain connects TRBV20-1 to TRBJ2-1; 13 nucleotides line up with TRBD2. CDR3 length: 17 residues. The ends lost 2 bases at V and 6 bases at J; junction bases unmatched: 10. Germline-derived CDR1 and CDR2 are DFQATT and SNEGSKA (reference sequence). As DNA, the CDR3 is TGCAGTGCTAGACCTATTTCCGGGACTAGCGGGACCAATGAGCAGTTCTTC. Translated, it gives CSARPISGTSGTNEQFF.

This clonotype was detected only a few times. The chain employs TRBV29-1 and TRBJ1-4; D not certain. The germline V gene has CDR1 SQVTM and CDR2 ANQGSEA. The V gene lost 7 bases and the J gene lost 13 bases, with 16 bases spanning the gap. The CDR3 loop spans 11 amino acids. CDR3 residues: CSAADRTRLFF. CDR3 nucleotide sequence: TGCAGCGCCGCGGACCGGACTAGACTGTTTTTT.

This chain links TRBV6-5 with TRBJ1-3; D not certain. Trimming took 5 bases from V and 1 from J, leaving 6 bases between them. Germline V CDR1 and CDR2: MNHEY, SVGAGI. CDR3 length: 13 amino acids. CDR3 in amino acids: CASSRWSGNTIYF. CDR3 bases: TGTGCCAGCAGTAGGTGGTCTGGAAACACCATATATTTT.

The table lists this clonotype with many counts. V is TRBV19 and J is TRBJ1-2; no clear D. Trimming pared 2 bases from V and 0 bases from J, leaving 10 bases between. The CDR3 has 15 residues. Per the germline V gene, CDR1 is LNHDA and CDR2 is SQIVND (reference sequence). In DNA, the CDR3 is TGTGCCAGTAGTATACTTGGAGGCTCTAACTATGGCTACACCTTC. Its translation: CASSILGGSNYGYTF. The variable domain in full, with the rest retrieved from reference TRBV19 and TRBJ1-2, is DGGITQSPKYLFRKEGQNVTLSCEQNLNHDAMYWYRQDPGQGLRLIYYSQIVNDFQKGDIAEGYSVSREKKESFPLTVTSAQKNPTAFYLCASSILGGSNYGYTFGSGTRLTVV.

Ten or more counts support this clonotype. The CDR3 spells CASSIHRGGMQFF. The CDR3 nucleotides read TGTGCCAGCAGTATACACAGGGGTGGGATGCAGTTCTTC. The chain joins TRBV28 to TRBJ2-1; 7 positions match TRBD1. With 5 bases clipped from V and 12 bases from J, the junction kept 10 bases outside the gene matches. Germline loops: CDR1 MDHEN, CDR2 SYDVKM. CDR3 length equals 13 residues.

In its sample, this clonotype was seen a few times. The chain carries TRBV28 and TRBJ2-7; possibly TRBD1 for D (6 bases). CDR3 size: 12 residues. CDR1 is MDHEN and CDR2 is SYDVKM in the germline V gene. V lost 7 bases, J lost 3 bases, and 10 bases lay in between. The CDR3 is CASTGQFYEQYF. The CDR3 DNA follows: TGTGCCAGCACCGGACAGTTCTACGAGCAGTACTTC.